Given below is one T cell receptor (beta chain) in context. This entry is derived from a study of blood T cell repertoires in COVID-19. Across the whole study: COVID-19 samples collected from the United States, Italy and Spain covered acute and convalescent phases. From T cells, B-cell-depleted T cells, or PBMCs came the material, which was cDNA or gDNA.

Authors' processing steps: Amplified reference gene primers provided the basis for estimating nucleated cell counts. Some clones are missing from TCRdb's copy, which holds only in-frame ones; the method was immunoSEQ multiplex PCR. That table gives V, J and clone size, and the DNA gave D and trimming. The table records approximately 330,000 clones, approximately 86% of them present only once. Recruitment covered about 26 US areas and drew participants whose ages spanned roughly 18 to 100 years. This receptor was obtained from a woman in her thirties or forties with acute COVID-19. Sequenced material: PBMCs or T cells enriched from blood (not recorded which).

CDR3: CASQGQGPTDTQYF. The CDR3 DNA sequence: TGTGCCAGCCAAGGACAGGGGCCCACAGATACGCAGTATTTT. This chain uses TRBV2 with TRBJ2-3, with 9 bases matching TRBD1. This CDR3 is 14 amino acids long. Germline V gene sequence: CDR1 SNHLY, CDR2 FYNNEI. J gave up 2 bases and V 8 bases, and 5 bases lay outside the gene matches.